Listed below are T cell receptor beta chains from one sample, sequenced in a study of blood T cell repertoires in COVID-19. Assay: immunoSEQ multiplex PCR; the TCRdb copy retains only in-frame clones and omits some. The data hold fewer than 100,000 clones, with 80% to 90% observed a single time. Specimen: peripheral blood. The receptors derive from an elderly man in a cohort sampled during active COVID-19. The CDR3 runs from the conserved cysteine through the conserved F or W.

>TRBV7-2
CASSRPAGPNEKLFF
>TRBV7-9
CASSLETGGYTF
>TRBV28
CASSPLMTEQETQYF
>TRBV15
CATSRDRFGQPQHF
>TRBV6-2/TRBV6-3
CASSLGGLSYEQYF
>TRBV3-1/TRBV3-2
CASSQDGGLQDTQYF
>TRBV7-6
CASSLALAGEYNEQFF
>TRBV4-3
CASSQDRQGNQPQHF
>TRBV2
CASTRSLTENYGYTF
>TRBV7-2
CASSYSSSPTDTQYF
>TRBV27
CASRSIQGASSQPQHF
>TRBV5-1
CASSLDFAYEQYF
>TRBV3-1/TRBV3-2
CASSPRTGGASGANVLTF
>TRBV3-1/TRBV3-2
CASSHSAARKQFF
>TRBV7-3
CASSLMGPPGSGNTIYF
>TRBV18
CASSASGDGELFF
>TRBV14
CASSQTGVAQPQHF
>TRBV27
CASTGGVTGNTEAFF
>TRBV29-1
CSVGKGVNTEAFF
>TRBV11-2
CASSFLRRETQYF
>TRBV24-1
CATSDSTDEAFF
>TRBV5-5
CASSLVSGGTYNEQFF